Presented here are 5 T cell receptor beta chains from one specimen sequenced in a study of identical twins. One entry per CDR3 protein results from TCRdb running MiXCR on the 5' RACE reads. The sample lists around 470,000 distinct CDR3 sequences; approximately 15% were seen once. The sample also formed part of further work on yellow fever vaccine responses in identical twins.

The material sequenced was CD4+ T cells sorted from blood. These receptors came from a woman in her late teens or twenties in good health.

In its sample, this clonotype was seen a few times. The chain carries TRBV7-2 and TRBJ1-1; unclear D gene. The CDR3 is made up of 13 amino acids. Trimming removed 4 bases from V and 8 bases from J, with 14 bases in between. Per the germline V gene, CDR1 is SGHTA and CDR2 is FQGNSA. The CDR3 nucleotides are TGTGCCAGCAGCTCCTCCCCGGGAGCCGAAGCTTTCTTT. Its protein product is CASSSSPGAEAFF.

The table lists this clonotype with a few counts. CDR3 in amino acids: CASTQGPTNTGELFF. DNA of the CDR3: TGTGCCAGCACACAGGGCCCCACGAACACCGGGGAGCTGTTTTTT. The gene calls are TRBV11-3 and TRBJ2-2, with a possible D match to TRBD1 (6 bases). This CDR3 region has 15 residues. V lost 7 bases to trimming and J lost 0 bases, with 12 bases between them. From germline, CDR1 is SGHNT and CDR2 YENEEA.

This clonotype was recorded many times. The chain joins TRBV3-1 to TRBJ2-1, with 7 bases matching TRBD1. This CDR3 has 13 amino acids. Germline trimming cut 7 bases from V and 4 bases from J; bases unmatched to any gene: 4. The V gene's germline CDR1 is LGHDT and CDR2 YNNKEL (reference sequence). CDR3 loop: CASTQTGYNEQFF. The CDR3 region has the DNA TGTGCCAGCACCCAGACAGGGTACAATGAGCAGTTCTTC.

The gene calls are TRBV12-3 or TRBV12-4 and TRBJ2-1, with 8 bases that match TRBD1. Trimming took 9 bases from V and 2 from J; bases not matched to a gene: 9. The CDR3 contains 15 residues. DNA of the CDR3: TGTGCCAGTCTACCCAGGGGGCTGGCCTACAATGAGCAGTTCTTC. Amino acids: CASLPRGLAYNEQFF.

The V gene is TRBV20-1, the J gene TRBJ1-6, with a weak D call TRBD1 (6 bases). The CDR3 runs 15 residues. V was clipped by 3 bases and J by 6 bases, with 15 bases between them. Per germline, CDR1 DFQATT and CDR2 SNEGSKA (reference sequence). This chain's CDR3 is CSARGTGSGNSPLHF. The CDR3 DNA reads as TGCAGTGCTAGGGGTACAGGGAGCGGTAATTCACCCCTCCACTTT.